The clone carrying this TCR beta chain came up a few times. Its antigen is as yet unknown. TCRdb passed the 5' RACE reads through MiXCR, listing each CDR3 protein once. The profile covers roughly 130,000 distinct CDR3 sequences, with approximately 6.2% appearing a single time and about 2.2% taken by the ten largest. This record comes from a study of T-cell memory formation after mild COVID-19. About the research overall: For the most part, TCR clusters were specific to one donor.

Germline lookup yields CDR1 SGHTA and CDR2 FQGNSA. The CDR3 covers 12 residues. With 6 bases removed from V and 2 bases from J, the gap between germline ends came to 8 bases. General observations from the study: Pre-infection memory already had some responding clones, implying cross-reactive memory joined. Clones shrinking from day 15 to 85 showed even CD4/CD8 mixes; later expanders tilted CD4+. Specificity for SARS-CoV-2 was not confirmed among the second-wave clones peaking on day 37.

The clonotype was recovered from an adult woman who had mild COVID-19 (a few samples of this study predate the infection). Cell type and time point are not known. Sequenced input: PBMCs or a T cell subset sorted from them (not recorded which). This rearrangement joins TRBV7-2 to TRBJ2-7, with D perhaps TRBD2 (5 bases). CDR3 region: CASSRGPYEQYF. DNA of the CDR3: TGTGCCAGCAGTCGAGGGCCCTACGAGCAGTACTTC.